This is a list of T cell receptor beta chains from one sample in a study of CD8+ T cells in alopecia areata. The method was immunoSEQ multiplex PCR; TCRdb's version includes in-frame clones alone and lacks a portion of them. Of under 30,000 clones in the sample, about 47% were seen once. The sample was NKG2D-high CD8+ T cells sorted from blood. The receptors stem from a human donor with alopecia areata. Each CDR3 is given with its conserved first and last residue. The order of the fields is V gene, CDR3 protein.

TRBV5-6,CASTNLYNEQFF
TRBV2,CASSVGRRRYQETQYF
TRBV9,CASSVGLGATEAFF
TRBV7-9,CASSSTDTQYF
TRBV19,CASSDSRTHPSGYTF
TRBV5-5,CASSWTGDEQYF
TRBV28,CASSPWTGVNQETQYF
TRBV11-2,CASSLTAYEQYF
TRBV9,CASSVEGQGNEQYF
TRBV29-1,CSVEDNEQFF
TRBV30,CAWSVWADNSYEQYF
TRBV5-1,CASKGGLNTEAFF
TRBV19,CASQAGPPPHF
TRBV6-5,CASRPRSLDTQYF
TRBV7-9,CASSPVLGNTIYF
TRBV11-3,CASSDLGQPKPDTQYF
TRBV15,CATSRERTDPSTF
TRBV12-5,CASGQTGGGETQYF
TRBV7-2,CASSLVGARARETQYF
TRBV7-9,CASSLMTGNTEAFF
TRBV2,CASSEGRWNTGELFF
TRBV28,CASSLFKGTTEAFF
TRBV5-6,CASSLGYGLNEQFF
TRBV10-3,CAISESGSGSYEQYF
TRBV18,CASSPPGPGGYEQYF
TRBV11-2,CASSLVLANGETQYF
TRBV27,CATSQAGTNTEAFF
TRBV28,CASSSLMGAWFYEQYF
TRBV27,CASSSRTGRQQPQHF
TRBV7-6,CASSLVIGVTTNEKLFF
TRBV19,CASSIGWGRNEQYF
TRBV7-9,CASRSPPAFNEQFF
TRBV4-1,CASSPKLGQAYNSPLHF
TRBV4-1,CASSQNHGYNEQFF
TRBV10-3,CASGDMLSEQYF
TRBV7-8,CASSLGTAYGYTF
TRBV9,CASSGPSRPEQYF